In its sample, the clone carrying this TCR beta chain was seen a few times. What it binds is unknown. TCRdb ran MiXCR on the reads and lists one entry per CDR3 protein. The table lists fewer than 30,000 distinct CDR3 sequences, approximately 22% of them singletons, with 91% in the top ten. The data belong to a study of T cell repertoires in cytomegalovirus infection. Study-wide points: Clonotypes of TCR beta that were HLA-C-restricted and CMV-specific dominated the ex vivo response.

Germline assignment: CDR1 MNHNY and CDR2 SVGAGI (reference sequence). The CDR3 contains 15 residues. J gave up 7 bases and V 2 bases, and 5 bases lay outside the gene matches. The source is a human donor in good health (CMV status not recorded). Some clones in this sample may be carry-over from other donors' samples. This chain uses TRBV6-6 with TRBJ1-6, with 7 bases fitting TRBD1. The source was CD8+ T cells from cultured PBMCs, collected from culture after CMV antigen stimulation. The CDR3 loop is CASSYLTGRNSPLHF. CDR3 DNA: TGTGCCAGCAGTTACCTGACAGGGCGGAATTCACCCCTCCACTTT.